The 18 T cell receptor beta chains reported below all come from one sample, sequenced in a study of CD8 T cells in Susac syndrome. The authors reverse transcribed roughly 0.5 to 1 ug RNA with random hexamers. MiXCR, run by TCRdb on the immunoSEQ multiplex PCR reads, gives a single entry per CDR3 protein. The sample holds more than 120,000 distinct CDR3 sequences, 94% seen once. The sample comprised CD4+ T cells from PBMCs. These receptors were collected from a human donor in good health.

CDR3 loop: CASSKGLVLGNEQFF. The CDR3, as DNA: TGTGCCAGCAGCAAAGGACTAGTCTTGGGCAATGAGCAGTTCTTC. J is TRBJ2-1 and V is TRBV7-9; TRBD2 aligns across 7 bases. Germline CDR1 reads SEHNR; CDR2 reads FQNEAQ (reference sequence). The junction had 10 bases not matched to a gene; V was cut back by 5 bases and J by 6 bases. The CDR3 has 15 amino acids.

DNA of the CDR3: TGTGCCAGCAGTCGCCCCGGGGAGCTGTTTTTT. This codes for CASSRPGELFF. The V and J genes are TRBV5-6 and TRBJ2-2; D call uncertain. Germline V gives CDR1 SGHDT, CDR2 YYEEEE. The CDR3 has 11 residues. V was pared by 5 bases and J by 6 bases, with 5 bases between.

The chain joins TRBV18 to TRBJ1-1; 8 positions match TRBD1. The CDR3 consists of 15 residues. V shed 3 bases and J 4 bases; nucleotides not matched to a gene: 7. Germline-derived CDR1 and CDR2 are KGHSH and LQKENI. The CDR3 sequence: CASSPGQGFGTEAFF. CDR3 coding DNA: TGTGCCAGCTCACCTGGACAGGGTTTCGGCACTGAAGCTTTCTTT.

The CDR3 region is CASRQTGSYGYTF. CDR3 in DNA: TGTGCCAGCAGACAGACAGGGTCCTATGGCTACACCTTC. This sequence joins TRBV14 and TRBJ1-2, with 7 bases that match TRBD1. The V gene's germline CDR1 is SGHDN and CDR2 FVKESK. The CDR3 has 13 amino acids. The V segment lost 6 bases and the J segment 4 bases; nucleotides outside the gene matches: 5.

V is TRBV5-4 and J is TRBJ2-6, with TRBD2 matching over 7 bases. J gave up 0 bases and V 4 bases, and 7 bases lay outside the gene matches. The CDR3 is 17 amino acids. CDR1 is SGHNT, CDR2 YYREEE, per germline (reference sequence). The CDR3 reads CASSLGGMPSGANVLTF. The DNA of the CDR3 is TGTGCCAGCAGCCTCGGGGGGATGCCCTCTGGGGCCAACGTCCTGACTTTC.

V is TRBV3-1 and J is TRBJ2-3; TRBD2 might be the D (6 bases). Germline CDR1 LGHDT, CDR2 YNNKEL (reference sequence). The CDR3 loop spans 14 amino acids. V was pared by 5 bases and J by 4 bases, with 13 bases between. The CDR3 sequence is CASSGTRRSDTQYF. The CDR3 DNA reads as TGTGCCAGCAGCGGGACTCGGAGATCAGATACGCAGTATTTT.

This chain links TRBV25-1 with TRBJ1-1; 7 nucleotides line up with TRBD1. Unmatched junction bases numbered 14, after V lost 8 bases and J lost 5 bases. Germline assignment: CDR1 MGHDK and CDR2 SYGVNS. This CDR3 spans 15 amino acids. The CDR3 here is CASQATDREGTEAFF. Here the CDR3 DNA reads TGTGCCAGCCAAGCAACCGACAGGGAAGGGACTGAAGCTTTCTTT. Variable domain in full (rest from reference TRBV25-1 and TRBJ1-1): EADIYQTPRYLVIGTGKKITLECSQTMGHDKMYWYQQDPGMELHLIHYSYGVNSTEKGDLSSESTVSRIRTEHFPLTLESARPSHTSQYLCASQATDREGTEAFFGQGTRLTVV.

The table lists this clonotype with a count of one. This chain links TRBV24-1 with TRBJ2-3, with TRBD1 matching 9 bases. CDR1 and CDR2 (germline): KGHDR, SFDVKD. The ends lost 4 bases at V and 0 bases at J; junction bases unmatched: 4. The CDR3 totals 16 residues. CDR3 nucleotide sequence: TGTGCCACCAGTGAATCCGGGACAGGGAGCACAGATACGCAGTATTTT. It codes for CATSESGTGSTDTQYF.

The rearrangement joins TRBV5-1 to TRBJ2-5; D may be TRBD1 or TRBD2 (5 bases each). Per the germline V gene, CDR1 is SGHRS and CDR2 is YFSETQ. This CDR3 spans 13 amino acids. Trimming cost V 0 bases and J 5 bases, with 8 bases left between them. The CDR3 coding sequence is TGCGCCAGCAGCTTGGCGGGGACGGAGACCCAGTACTTC. It encodes CASSLAGTETQYF.

V usage is TRBV11-2 and J usage is TRBJ2-1; D gene unclear. The CDR3 is 14 amino acids. The V gene's germline CDR1 is SGHAT and CDR2 FQNNGV. V gave up 0 bases and J gave up 11 bases, with 14 bases separating them. The CDR3 bases are TGTGCCAGCAGCTTAGATTTTAGATCCGAGAAGCAGTTCTTC. Protein sequence: CASSLDFRSEKQFF.

The chain has TRBV6-6 and TRBJ2-1, with a possible D match to TRBD1 (5 bases). Germline CDR1 is MNHNY and CDR2 is SVGAGI (reference sequence). The length of the CDR3 is 14 residues. Trimming took off 7 bases at V and 4 bases at J, with 14 bases between the two ends. CDR3 protein: CASNDNGAYNEQFF. The CDR3 DNA reads TGTGCCAGCAACGATAATGGGGCTTACAATGAGCAGTTCTTC.

This clonotype was observed a few times. The V call is TRBV3-1, the J call TRBJ1-2; tentative D call: TRBD1 (6 bases). Between the trimmed V and J ends, which lost 4 bases and 8 bases, there was a span of 14 bases. CDR1 is LGHDT and CDR2 is YNNKEL in the germline V gene (reference sequence). The CDR3 length is 13 residues. The chain's CDR3 is CASSPSGEGGYTF. For the CDR3, the DNA is TGTGCCAGCAGCCCCTCAGGGGAGGGGGGCTACACCTTC.

This rearrangement joins TRBV6-5 to TRBJ2-2; no reliable D call. Germline lookup yields CDR1 MNHEY and CDR2 SVGAGI. Trimming shortened V by 6 bases and J by 1 base, and 12 bases separated the two germline ends. This CDR3 has 15 amino acids. CDR3: CASSKVLLNTGELFF. In DNA, the CDR3 is TGTGCCAGCAGCAAAGTACTCCTGAACACCGGGGAGCTGTTTTTT.

The chain is built from TRBV5-1 and TRBJ2-3, with 7 positions matching TRBD2. This CDR3 spans 15 amino acids. After removal of 0 bases from V and 1 base from J, the junction contained 2 bases not matched to a gene. From germline, CDR1 is SGHRS and CDR2 YFSETQ. CDR3 in amino acids: CASSLEAGRTDTQYF. In nucleotides, the CDR3 is TGCGCCAGCAGCTTGGAAGCGGGACGCACAGATACGCAGTATTTT.

This chain joins TRBV9 and TRBJ2-7, with D tentatively TRBD2 (5 bases). Germline CDR1 is SGDLS and CDR2 is YYNGEE. V was shortened by 0 bases and J by 3 bases, with 10 bases between the two germline ends. The CDR3 extends over 14 amino acids. CDR3 DNA: TGTGCCAGCAGCGTAGATCAGCGGAACTACGAGCAGTACTTC. Its translation: CASSVDQRNYEQYF.

V gene TRBV30 combines with J gene TRBJ2-3; TRBD1 or TRBD2 may be the D gene (5 bases each). Trimming took 4 bases from V and 2 from J, leaving 13 bases between them. Germline V gene data show CDR1 as GTSNPN and CDR2 as SVGIG (reference sequence). This CDR3 region has 14 residues. The CDR3 sequence is CAWTAGAYTDTQYF. The CDR3 region has the DNA TGTGCCTGGACCGCCGGGGCCTACACAGATACGCAGTATTTT.

The CDR3 sequence is CASSLVGTARVNTEAFF. The CDR3 DNA follows: TGTGCCAGCAGCTTAGTCGGGACAGCCCGGGTGAACACTGAAGCTTTCTTT. The rearrangement joins TRBV7-2 to TRBJ1-1, with TRBD1 matching over 7 bases. The germline V gene has CDR1 SGHTA and CDR2 FQGNSA. The trim removed 1 base at V and 0 bases at J, leaving 8 bases unmatched. The CDR3 totals 17 residues. Combining the CDR3 with reference TRBV7-2 and TRBJ1-1 gives the whole variable domain GAGVSQSPSNKVTEKGKDVELRCDPISGHTALYWYRQSLGQGLEFLIYFQGNSAPDKSGLPSDRFSAERTGGSVSTLTIQRTQQEDSAVYLCASSLVGTARVNTEAFFGQGTRLTVV.

The gene calls are TRBV27 and TRBJ1-4; unclear D gene. With 6 bases removed from V and 0 bases from J, the gap between germline ends came to 14 bases. The CDR3 is made up of 16 amino acids. CDR1 and CDR2 (germline): MNHEY, SMNVEV (reference sequence). CDR3 DNA sequence: TGTGCCAGCAGATCCCCCTCGAGTGCAACTAATGAAAAACTGTTTTTT. Translating gives CASRSPSSATNEKLFF.